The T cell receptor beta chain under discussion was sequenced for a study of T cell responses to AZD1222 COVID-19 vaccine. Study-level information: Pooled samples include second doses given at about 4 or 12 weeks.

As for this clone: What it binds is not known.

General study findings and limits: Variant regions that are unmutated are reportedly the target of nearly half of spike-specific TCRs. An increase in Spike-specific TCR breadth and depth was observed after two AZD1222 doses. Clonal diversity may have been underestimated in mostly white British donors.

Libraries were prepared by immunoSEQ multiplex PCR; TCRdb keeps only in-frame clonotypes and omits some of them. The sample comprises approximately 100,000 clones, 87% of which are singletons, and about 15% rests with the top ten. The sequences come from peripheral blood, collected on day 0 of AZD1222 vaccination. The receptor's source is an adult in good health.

The CDR3 DNA reads TGCGCCAGCAGCTTGGCCCAGGTGGGGGAGCAGTACTTC. This translates into CASSLAQVGEQYF. The chain links TRBV5-1 to TRBJ2-7; D remains unclear. Trimming took 0 bases from V and 7 from J, leaving 11 bases between them. There are 13 residues in the CDR3. From germline, CDR1 is SGHRS and CDR2 YFSETQ. Full variable domain (remainder filled in from reference TRBV5-1 and TRBJ2-7): KAGVTQTPRYLIKTRGQQVTLSCSPISGHRSVSWYQQTPGQGLQFLFEYFSETQRNKGNFPGRFSGRQFSNSRSEMNVSTLELGDSALYLCASSLAQVGEQYFGPGTRLTVT.